The clone carrying this TCR beta chain was recorded many times. The antigen remains unidentified. This sample was included in a study of CD8+CD57+ T cells in acquired aplastic anemia. The CDR3 length is 14 residues. Germline trimming cut 8 bases from V and 3 bases from J; bases unmatched to any gene: 10. Study conclusions and caveats: The study identified roughly 31 CD8+ CDR3 sequences shared by patients and controls.

Whoever was chosen for sequencing had shown CD8+CD57+ cell expansion by flow cytometry. Researchers used genomic DNA as the template to profile TCR beta VDJ and CDR3. TCRdb independently ran MiXCR on the reads; one entry per CDR3 protein. The sample carries under 200,000 distinct CDR3 sequences, roughly 48% recorded once. The TCR originated in a human donor with aplastic anemia. The genes are TRBV12-3 or TRBV12-4 and TRBJ2-7, with 7 bases fitting TRBD1. The sequenced sample consisted of sorted CD4+, CD8+, or CD8+CD57+ T cells (not recorded which) from PBMCs. CDR3 residues: CASRAGTAYYEQYF. In DNA form, the CDR3 reads TGTGCCAGCCGCGCCGGGACAGCCTACTACGAGCAGTACTTC.